This TCR beta chain was found in a study of lymphopenia after photon versus proton radiotherapy. Study results and caveats: Post-nadir diversity loss with photons came from oligoclonal expansion, particularly CD8+ Temra cells. Relative stability marked proton patients; photon patients lost diversity and naive cells. Only patients who died were analyzed for survival; proton advantage is unproven.

The V and J ends lost 0 bases and 0 bases respectively, with 12 bases between them. The germline CDR1 and CDR2 sequences are SNHLY and FYNNEI. The CDR3 totals 17 residues. Concerning this clone: No antigen is known for it.

Generated by immunoSEQ multiplex PCR, the TCRdb table keeps only in-frame clones and is missing some. The table has 150,000 to 200,000 clones, roughly nine tenths seen once; the top ten hold approximately 4.8%. Sequencing was performed on peripheral blood, taken from a patient treated with photon-based radiotherapy. The source of this sequence is a man aged 45-65 years with gastric cancer. The chain carries TRBV2 and TRBJ1-3; D might be TRBD1 (5 bases). CDR3 loop: CASSEAGTPVSGNTIYF. CDR3 DNA sequence: TGTGCCAGCAGTGAAGCCGGGACTCCCGTCTCTGGAAACACCATATATTTT.